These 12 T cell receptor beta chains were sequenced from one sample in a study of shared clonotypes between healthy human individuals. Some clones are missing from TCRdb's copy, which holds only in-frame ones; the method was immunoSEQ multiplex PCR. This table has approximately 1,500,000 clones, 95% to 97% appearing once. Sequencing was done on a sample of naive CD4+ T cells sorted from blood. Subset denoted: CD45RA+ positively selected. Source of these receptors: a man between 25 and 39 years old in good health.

The CDR3 sequence: CASSLDGTTYEQYF. The CDR3 bases are TGTGCCAGCAGCCTAGACGGAACTACCTACGAGCAGTACTTC. V gene TRBV5-4 combines with J gene TRBJ2-7; D remains unclear. V was shortened by 4 bases and J by 2 bases, with 13 bases between the two germline ends. The length of the CDR3 is 14 residues. Germline V gene data show CDR1 as SGHNT and CDR2 as YYREEE (reference sequence). Combining the CDR3 with reference TRBV5-4 and TRBJ2-7 gives the whole variable domain ETGVTQSPTHLIKTRGQQVTLRCSSQSGHNTVSWYQQALGQGPQFIFQYYREEENGRGNFPPRFSGLQFPNYSSELNVNALELDDSALYLCASSLDGTTYEQYFGPGTRLTVT.

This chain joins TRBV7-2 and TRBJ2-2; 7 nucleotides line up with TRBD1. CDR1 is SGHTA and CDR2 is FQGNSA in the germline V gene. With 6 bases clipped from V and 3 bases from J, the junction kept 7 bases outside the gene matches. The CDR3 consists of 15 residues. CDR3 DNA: TGTGCCAGCAGACGGGACAGACCTCACACCGGGGAGCTGTTTTTT. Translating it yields CASRRDRPHTGELFF.

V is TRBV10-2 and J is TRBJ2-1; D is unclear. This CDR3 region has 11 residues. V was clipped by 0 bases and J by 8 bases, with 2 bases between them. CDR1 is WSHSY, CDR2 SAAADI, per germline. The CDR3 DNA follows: TGCGCCAGCAGTGAGTCTTATGAGCAGTTCTTC. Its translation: CASSESYEQFF.

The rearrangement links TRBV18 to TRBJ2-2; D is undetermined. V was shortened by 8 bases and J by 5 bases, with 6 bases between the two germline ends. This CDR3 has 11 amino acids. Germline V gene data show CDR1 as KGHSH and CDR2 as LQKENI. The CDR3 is CASHRTGELFF. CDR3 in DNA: TGTGCCAGCCACCGTACCGGGGAGCTGTTTTTT.

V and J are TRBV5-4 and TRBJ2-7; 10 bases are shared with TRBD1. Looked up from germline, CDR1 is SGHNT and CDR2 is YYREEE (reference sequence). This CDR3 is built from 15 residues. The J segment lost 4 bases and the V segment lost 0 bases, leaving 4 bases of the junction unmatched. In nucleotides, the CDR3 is TGTGCCAGCAGCTTGGGAGGGACAGGGGATTACGAGCAGTACTTC. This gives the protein CASSLGGTGDYEQYF.

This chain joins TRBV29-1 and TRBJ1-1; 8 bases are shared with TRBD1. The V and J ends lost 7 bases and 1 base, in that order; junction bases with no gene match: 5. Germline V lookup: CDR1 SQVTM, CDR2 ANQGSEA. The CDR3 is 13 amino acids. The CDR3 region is CSGADRANTEAFF. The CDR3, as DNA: TGCAGCGGGGCGGACAGGGCGAACACTGAAGCTTTCTTT.

CDR3 sequence (DNA): TGTGCCAGCACTAGACTAGCGGGGCGCACAGATACGCAGTATTTT. It specifies CASTRLAGRTDTQYF. The genes are TRBV6-1 and TRBJ2-3; 11 bases line up with TRBD2. The germline CDR1 and CDR2 sequences are MNHNS and SASEGT. The CDR3 is 15 residues long. V lost 7 bases, J lost 1 base, and 4 bases stayed unmatched.

DNA of the CDR3: TGTGCCAGTAGTTTGGCGGCTAGCGGGAGTGTATCGGATACGCAGTATTTT. Its protein is CASSLAASGSVSDTQYF. The J gene is TRBJ2-3, the V gene TRBV19; 10 bases agree with TRBD2. CDR3 size: 17 residues. CDR1 is LNHDA, CDR2 SQIVND, per germline (reference sequence). V lost 5 bases and J lost 6; bases outside the gene matches: 14.

CDR3 residues: CASSQGLANEQFF. CDR3 sequence (DNA): TGTGCCAGCAGCCAAGGGCTAGCAAATGAGCAGTTCTTC. This sequence joins TRBV14 and TRBJ2-1; D may be TRBD2 (5 bases). Germline V gene data show CDR1 as SGHDN and CDR2 as FVKESK. Trimming took 1 base from V and 7 from J, leaving 8 bases between them. This CDR3 is built from 13 residues. Combining the CDR3 with reference TRBV14 and TRBJ2-1 gives the whole variable domain EAGVTQFPSHSVIEKGQTVTLRCDPISGHDNLYWYRRVMGKEIKFLLHFVKESKQDESGMPNNRFLAERTGGTYSTLKVQPAELEDSGVYFCASSQGLANEQFFGPGTRLTVL.

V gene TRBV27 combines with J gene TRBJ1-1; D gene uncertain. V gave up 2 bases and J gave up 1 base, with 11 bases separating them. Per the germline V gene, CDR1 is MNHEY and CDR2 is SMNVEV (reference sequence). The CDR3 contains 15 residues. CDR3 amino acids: CASSLTRRRNTEAFF. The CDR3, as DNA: TGTGCCAGCAGTTTAACGCGACGCAGGAACACTGAAGCTTTCTTT.

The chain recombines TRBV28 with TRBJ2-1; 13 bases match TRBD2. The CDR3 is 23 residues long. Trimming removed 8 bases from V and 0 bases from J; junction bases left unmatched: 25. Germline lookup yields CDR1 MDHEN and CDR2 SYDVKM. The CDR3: CASRRRRGLAGAKFTSSYNEQFF. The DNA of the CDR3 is TGTGCCAGCCGTAGACGAAGAGGACTAGCGGGAGCTAAGTTCACATCCTCCTACAATGAGCAGTTCTTC.

The CDR3 region has the DNA TGTGCCAGCAGTGATGGGACAGGGGGAGGACCTGGAAACACCATATATTTT. Amino acid sequence: CASSDGTGGGPGNTIYF. This chain uses TRBV6-1 with TRBJ1-3, with 11 bases that match TRBD1. Trimming cost V 3 bases and J 2 bases; bases outside gene matches: 6. CDR3 size: 17 residues. CDR1 and CDR2 (germline): MNHNS, SASEGT.